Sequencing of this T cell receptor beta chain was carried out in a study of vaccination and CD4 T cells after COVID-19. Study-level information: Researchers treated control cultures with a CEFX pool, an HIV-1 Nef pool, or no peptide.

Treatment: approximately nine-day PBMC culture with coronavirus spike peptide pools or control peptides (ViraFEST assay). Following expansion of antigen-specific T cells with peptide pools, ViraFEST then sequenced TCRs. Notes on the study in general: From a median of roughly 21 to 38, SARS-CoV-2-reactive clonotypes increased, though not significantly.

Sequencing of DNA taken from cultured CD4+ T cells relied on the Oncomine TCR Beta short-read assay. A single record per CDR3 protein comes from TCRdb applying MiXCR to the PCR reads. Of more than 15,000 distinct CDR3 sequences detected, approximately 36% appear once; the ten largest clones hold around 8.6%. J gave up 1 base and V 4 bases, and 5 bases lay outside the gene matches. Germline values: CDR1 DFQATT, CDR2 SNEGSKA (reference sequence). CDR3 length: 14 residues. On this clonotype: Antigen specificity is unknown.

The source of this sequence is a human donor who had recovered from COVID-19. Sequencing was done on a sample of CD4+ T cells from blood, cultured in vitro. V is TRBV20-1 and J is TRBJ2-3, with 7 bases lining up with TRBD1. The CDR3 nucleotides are TGCAGTGCTAAGCAGGGGGTGGGCACAGATACGCAGTATTTT. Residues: CSAKQGVGTDTQYF.